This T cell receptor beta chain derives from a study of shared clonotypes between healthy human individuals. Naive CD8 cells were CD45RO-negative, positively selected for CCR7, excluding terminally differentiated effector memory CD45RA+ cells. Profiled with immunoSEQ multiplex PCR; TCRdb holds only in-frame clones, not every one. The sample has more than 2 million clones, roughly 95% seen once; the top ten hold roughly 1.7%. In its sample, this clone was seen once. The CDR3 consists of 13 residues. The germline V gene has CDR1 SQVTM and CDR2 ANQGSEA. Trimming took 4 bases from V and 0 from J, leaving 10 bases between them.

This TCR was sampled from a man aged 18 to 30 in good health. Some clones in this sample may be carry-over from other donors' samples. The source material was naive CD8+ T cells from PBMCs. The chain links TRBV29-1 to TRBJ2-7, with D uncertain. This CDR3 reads CSVVEQDSYEQYF. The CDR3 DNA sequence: TGCAGCGTTGTTGAGCAGGACTCCTACGAGCAGTACTTC.